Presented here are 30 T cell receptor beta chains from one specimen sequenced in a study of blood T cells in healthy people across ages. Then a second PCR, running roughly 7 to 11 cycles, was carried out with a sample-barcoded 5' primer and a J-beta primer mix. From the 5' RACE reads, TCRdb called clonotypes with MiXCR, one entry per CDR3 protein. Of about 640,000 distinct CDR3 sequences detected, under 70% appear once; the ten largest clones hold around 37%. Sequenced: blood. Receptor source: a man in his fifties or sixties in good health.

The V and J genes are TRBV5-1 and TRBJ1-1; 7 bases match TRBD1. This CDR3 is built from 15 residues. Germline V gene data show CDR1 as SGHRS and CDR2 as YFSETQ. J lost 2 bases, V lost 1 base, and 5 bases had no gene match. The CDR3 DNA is TGCGCCAGCAGCTTGTACAGACAGGGTAACACTGAAGCTTTCTTT. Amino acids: CASSLYRQGNTEAFF.

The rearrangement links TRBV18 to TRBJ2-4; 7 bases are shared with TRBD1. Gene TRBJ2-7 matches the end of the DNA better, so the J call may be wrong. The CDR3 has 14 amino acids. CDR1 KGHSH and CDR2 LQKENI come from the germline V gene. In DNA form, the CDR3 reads TGTGCCAGCTCACCGATTCGACAGGGTCTCGAGCAGTACTTC. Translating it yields CASSPIRQGLEQYF.

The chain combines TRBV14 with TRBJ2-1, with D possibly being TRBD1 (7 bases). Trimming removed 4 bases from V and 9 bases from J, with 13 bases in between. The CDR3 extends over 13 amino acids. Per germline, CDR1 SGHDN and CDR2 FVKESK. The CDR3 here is CASSPDRRGEQFF. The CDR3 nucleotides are TGTGCCAGCAGCCCGGACAGGCGGGGTGAGCAGTTCTTC.

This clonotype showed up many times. CDR3 sequence: CASSPSGGSYNEQFF. CDR3 nucleotides: TGTGCCAGCAGCCCTAGCGGGGGCTCCTACAATGAGCAGTTCTTC. This chain uses TRBV7-2 with TRBJ2-1, with 10 nucleotides matching TRBD2. V shed 5 bases and J 0 bases; nucleotides not matched to a gene: 1. The CDR3 has 15 residues. Germline V gene data show CDR1 as SGHTA and CDR2 as FQGNSA.

This CDR3 reads CASSLASGTRNTGELFF. The CDR3 DNA is TGTGCCAGCAGCTTAGCGAGCGGCACAAGGAACACCGGGGAGCTGTTTTTT. The chain recombines TRBV7-6 with TRBJ2-2; tentatively, D is TRBD2 (5 bases). The V end lost 0 bases, the J end lost 1 base, and 12 bases lay between the germline ends. Germline CDR1 and CDR2: SGHVS and FNYEAQ. This CDR3 contains 17 residues.

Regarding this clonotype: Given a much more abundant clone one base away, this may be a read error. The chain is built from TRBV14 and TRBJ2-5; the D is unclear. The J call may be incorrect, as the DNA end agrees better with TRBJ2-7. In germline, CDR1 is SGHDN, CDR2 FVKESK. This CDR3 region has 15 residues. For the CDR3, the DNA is TGTGCCAGCAGCCCCAATGAGGCAGTTCCCTGCGAGCAGTACTTC. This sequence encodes CASSPNEAVPCEQYF.

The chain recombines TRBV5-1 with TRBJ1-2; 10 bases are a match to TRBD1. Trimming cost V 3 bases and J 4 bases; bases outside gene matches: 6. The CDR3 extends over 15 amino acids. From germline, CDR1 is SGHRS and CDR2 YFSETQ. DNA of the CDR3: TGCGCCAGCAGCTCCGATCGGACAGGGGGCTATGGCTACACCTTC. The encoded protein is CASSSDRTGGYGYTF.

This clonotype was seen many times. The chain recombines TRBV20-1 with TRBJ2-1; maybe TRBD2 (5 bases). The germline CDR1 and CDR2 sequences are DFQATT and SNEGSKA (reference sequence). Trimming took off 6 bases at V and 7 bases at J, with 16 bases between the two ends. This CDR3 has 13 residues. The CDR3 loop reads CSAPAVALNEQFF. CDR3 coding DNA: TGCAGTGCCCCGGCGGTAGCGCTGAATGAGCAGTTCTTC.

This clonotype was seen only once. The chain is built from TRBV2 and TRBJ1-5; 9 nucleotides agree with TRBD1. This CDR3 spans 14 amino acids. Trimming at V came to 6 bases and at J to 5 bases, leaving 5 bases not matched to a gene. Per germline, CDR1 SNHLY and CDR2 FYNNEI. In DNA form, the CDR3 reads TGTGCCAGCAGGACACAGGGGGCCTATCAGCCCCAGCATTTT. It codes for CASRTQGAYQPQHF.

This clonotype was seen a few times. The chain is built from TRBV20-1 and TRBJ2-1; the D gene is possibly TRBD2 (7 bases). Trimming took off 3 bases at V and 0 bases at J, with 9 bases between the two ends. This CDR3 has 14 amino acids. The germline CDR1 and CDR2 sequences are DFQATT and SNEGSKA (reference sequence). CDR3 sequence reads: CSARRGLSYNEQFF. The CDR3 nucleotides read TGCAGTGCTAGGCGGGGGCTCTCCTACAATGAGCAGTTCTTC.

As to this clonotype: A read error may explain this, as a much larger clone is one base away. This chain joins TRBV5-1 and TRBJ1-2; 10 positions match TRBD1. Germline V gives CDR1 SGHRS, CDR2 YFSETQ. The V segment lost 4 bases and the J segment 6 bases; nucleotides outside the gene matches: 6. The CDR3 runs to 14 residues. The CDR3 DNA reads TGCGCCAGCAGCGTGGCGGGGACAGGGGATGGCTACACCTTC. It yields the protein CASSVAGTGDGYTF.

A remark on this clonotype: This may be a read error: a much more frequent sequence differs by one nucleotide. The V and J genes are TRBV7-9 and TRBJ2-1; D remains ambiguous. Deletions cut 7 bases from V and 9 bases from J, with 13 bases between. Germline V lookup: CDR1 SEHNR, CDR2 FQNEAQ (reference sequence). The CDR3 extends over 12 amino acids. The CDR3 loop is CASTAFGCEQFF. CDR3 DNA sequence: TGTGCCAGCACCGCCTTTGGTTGTGAGCAGTTCTTC.

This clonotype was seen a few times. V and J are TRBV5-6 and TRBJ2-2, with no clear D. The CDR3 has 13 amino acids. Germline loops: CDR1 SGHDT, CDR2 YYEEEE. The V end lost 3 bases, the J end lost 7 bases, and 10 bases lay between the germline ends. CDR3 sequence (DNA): TGTGCCAGCAGCTGGTTAGGCAGCGGGGAGCTGTTTTTT. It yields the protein CASSWLGSGELFF.

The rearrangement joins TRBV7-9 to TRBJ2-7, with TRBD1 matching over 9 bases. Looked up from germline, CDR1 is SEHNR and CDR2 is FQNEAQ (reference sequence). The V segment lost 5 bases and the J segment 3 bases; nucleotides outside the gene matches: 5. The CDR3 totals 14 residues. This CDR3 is CASSGPGQGYEQYF. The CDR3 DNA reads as TGTGCCAGCAGCGGACCGGGACAGGGCTACGAGCAGTACTTC.

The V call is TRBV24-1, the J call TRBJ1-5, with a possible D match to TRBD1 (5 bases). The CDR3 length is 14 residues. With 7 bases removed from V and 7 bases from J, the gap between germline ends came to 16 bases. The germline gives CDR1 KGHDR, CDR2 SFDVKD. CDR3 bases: TGTGCCACCAGGCGGGCGGGGGACGGACAGCCCCAGCATTTT. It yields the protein CATRRAGDGQPQHF.

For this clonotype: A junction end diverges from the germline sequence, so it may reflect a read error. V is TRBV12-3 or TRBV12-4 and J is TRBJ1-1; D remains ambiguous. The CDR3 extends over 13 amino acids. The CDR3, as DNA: TGTGCCAGCAGTTTTGGCATCAACACGGAAGCTTTCTTT. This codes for CASSFGINTEAFF.

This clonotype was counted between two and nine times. The CDR3 loop is CASSYAAGEGSEQYF. DNA for the CDR3: TGTGCCAGCAGTTACGCGGCGGGTGAGGGTAGCGAGCAGTACTTC. V gene TRBV6-5 combines with J gene TRBJ2-7; weak D call: TRBD2 (5 bases). CDR3 length: 15 residues. Germline values: CDR1 MNHEY, CDR2 SVGAGI. The germline V and J ends were trimmed by 2 bases and 6 bases, with 17 bases remaining between them.

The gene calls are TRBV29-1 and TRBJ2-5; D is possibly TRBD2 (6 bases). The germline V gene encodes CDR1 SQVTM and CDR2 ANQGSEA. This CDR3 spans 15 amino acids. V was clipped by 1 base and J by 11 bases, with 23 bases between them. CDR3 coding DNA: TGCAGCGTTGAAGGCTGGAGGGGAAGTTACAATGAGCAGTACTTC. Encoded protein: CSVEGWRGSYNEQYF.

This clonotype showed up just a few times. CDR3 in amino acids: CSVSGEGIKTQYF. In DNA, the CDR3 is TGCAGCGTCTCTGGTGAGGGTATCAAGACCCAGTACTTC. The rearrangement links TRBV29-1 to TRBJ2-7, with D possibly matching TRBD2 (5 bases). TRBJ2-5 explains the end of the DNA better; the J call may be wrong. CDR1 is SQVTM and CDR2 is ANQGSEA in the germline V gene. CDR3 length: 13 residues.

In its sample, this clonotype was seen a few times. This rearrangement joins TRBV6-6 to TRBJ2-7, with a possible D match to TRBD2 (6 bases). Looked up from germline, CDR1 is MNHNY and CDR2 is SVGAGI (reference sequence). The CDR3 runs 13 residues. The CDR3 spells CVARGTSPYEQYF. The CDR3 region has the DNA TGTGTAGCACGCGGCACTAGCCCCTACGAGCAGTACTTC.

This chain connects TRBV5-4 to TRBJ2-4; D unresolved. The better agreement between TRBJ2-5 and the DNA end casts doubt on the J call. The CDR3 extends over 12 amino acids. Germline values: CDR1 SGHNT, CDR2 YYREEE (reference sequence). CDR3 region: CASRSPGETQYF. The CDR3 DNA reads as TGTGCCAGCAGGTCACCCGGGGAGACCCAGTACTTC.

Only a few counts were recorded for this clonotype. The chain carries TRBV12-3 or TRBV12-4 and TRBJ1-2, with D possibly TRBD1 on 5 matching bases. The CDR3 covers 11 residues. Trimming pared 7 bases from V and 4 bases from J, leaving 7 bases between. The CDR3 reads CASIGVYGYTF. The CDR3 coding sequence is TGTGCCAGCATAGGGGTCTATGGCTACACCTTC.

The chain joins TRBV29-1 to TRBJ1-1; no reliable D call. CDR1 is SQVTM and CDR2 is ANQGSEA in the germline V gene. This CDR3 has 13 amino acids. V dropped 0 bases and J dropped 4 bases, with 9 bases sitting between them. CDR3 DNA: TGCAGCGTTGAAGACACAAGGCCCACTGAAGCTTTCTTT. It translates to CSVEDTRPTEAFF.

CDR3 region: CASSPPGLIGRDQYF. CDR3 DNA sequence: TGTGCCAGCAGCCCCCCGGGACTAATAGGCCGAGACCAGTACTTC. The genes are TRBV7-2 and TRBJ2-5, with TRBD2 matching 7 bases. V was pared by 5 bases and J by 10 bases, with 16 bases of the junction left unmatched. Germline V gene sequence: CDR1 SGHTA, CDR2 FQGNSA. There are 15 residues in the CDR3.

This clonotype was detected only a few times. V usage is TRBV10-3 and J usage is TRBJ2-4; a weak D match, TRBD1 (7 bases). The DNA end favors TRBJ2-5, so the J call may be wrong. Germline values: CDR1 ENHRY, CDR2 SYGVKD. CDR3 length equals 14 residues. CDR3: CAISDRQGGETQYF. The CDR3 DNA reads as TGTGCCATCAGTGATCGGCAGGGGGGTGAGACCCAGTACTTC.

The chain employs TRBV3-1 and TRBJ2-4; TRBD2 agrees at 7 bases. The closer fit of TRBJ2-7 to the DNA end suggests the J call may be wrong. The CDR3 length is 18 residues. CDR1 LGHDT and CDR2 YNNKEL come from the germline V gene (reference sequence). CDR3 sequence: CASSQKISRGTRQGEQYF. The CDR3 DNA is TGTGCCAGCAGTCAAAAAATCTCGCGGGGGACCCGCCAAGGCGAGCAGTACTTC.

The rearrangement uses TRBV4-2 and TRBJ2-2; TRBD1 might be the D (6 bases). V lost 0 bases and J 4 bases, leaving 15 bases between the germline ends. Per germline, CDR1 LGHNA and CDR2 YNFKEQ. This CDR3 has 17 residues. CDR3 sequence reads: CASSQDGRTGRTGELFF. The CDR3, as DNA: TGTGCCAGCAGCCAAGATGGTAGAACAGGGCGCACCGGGGAGCTGTTTTTT.

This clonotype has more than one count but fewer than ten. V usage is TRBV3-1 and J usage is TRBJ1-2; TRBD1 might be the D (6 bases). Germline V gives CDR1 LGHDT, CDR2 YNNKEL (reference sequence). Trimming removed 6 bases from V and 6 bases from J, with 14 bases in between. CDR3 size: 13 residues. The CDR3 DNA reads TGTGCCAGCAGGAGGGGGATGAGTGATGGCTACACCTTC. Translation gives CASRRGMSDGYTF. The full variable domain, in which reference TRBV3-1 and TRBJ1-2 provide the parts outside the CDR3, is DTAVSQTPKYLVTQMGNDKSIKCEQNLGHDTMYWYKQDSKKFLKIMFSYNNKELIINETVPNRFSPKSPDKAHLNLHINSLELGDSAVYFCASRRGMSDGYTFGSGTRLTVV.

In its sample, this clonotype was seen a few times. CDR3 residues: CASSLAHRVEETQYF. CDR3 bases: TGTGCCAGCAGCTTAGCCCACAGGGTTGAGGAGACCCAGTACTTC. The chain links TRBV7-2 to TRBJ2-5, with D perhaps matching TRBD1 (6 bases). V lost 0 bases, J lost 5 bases, and 13 bases lay in between. Germline V gene sequence: CDR1 SGHTA, CDR2 FQGNSA. The CDR3 is 15 amino acids. The full variable domain, rest sourced from reference TRBV7-2 and TRBJ2-5, is GAGVSQSPSNKVTEKGKDVELRCDPISGHTALYWYRQSLGQGLEFLIYFQGNSAPDKSGLPSDRFSAERTGGSVSTLTIQRTQQEDSAVYLCASSLAHRVEETQYFGPGTRLLVL.

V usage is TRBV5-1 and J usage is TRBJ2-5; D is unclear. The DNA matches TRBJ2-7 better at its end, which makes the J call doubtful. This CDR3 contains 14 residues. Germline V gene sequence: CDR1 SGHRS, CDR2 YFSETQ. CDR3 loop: CASSLGTSPYEQYF. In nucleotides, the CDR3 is TGCGCCAGCAGCTTGGGGACCTCCCCATACGAGCAGTACTTC.